This note documents a single T cell receptor beta chain sequence. Its cognate antigen is unknown. This sample is part of a study of cytomegalovirus exposure and HLA in healthy donors. Findings and caveats of the study: For most TCR beta V segments, an earlier analysis put the productive rate at about 90% or about 30% of the time. Presence/absence analyses took donor sequencing depth as roughly uniform.

It was with 60 Vbeta and 13 Jbeta primers that the PCR ran. The method was immunoSEQ multiplex PCR; TCRdb's version includes in-frame clones alone and lacks a portion of them. The sample comprises 140,000 or so clones, approximately 80% of which are singletons, and 2% to 3% rests with the top ten. Sequences were obtained from PBMCs. The TCR was taken from a boy aged 2 to 10 in good health and CMV-seronegative.

CDR3 protein: CASSQAASTGAGYTF. DNA of the CDR3: TGCGCCAGCAGCCAAGCAGCCTCTACAGGGGCTGGCTACACCTTC. V is TRBV4-1 and J is TRBJ1-2; 7 bases are a match to TRBD1. The CDR3 sequence is 15 residues long. V lost 1 base and J lost 7; bases outside the gene matches: 9. In germline, CDR1 is MGHRA, CDR2 YSYEKL.